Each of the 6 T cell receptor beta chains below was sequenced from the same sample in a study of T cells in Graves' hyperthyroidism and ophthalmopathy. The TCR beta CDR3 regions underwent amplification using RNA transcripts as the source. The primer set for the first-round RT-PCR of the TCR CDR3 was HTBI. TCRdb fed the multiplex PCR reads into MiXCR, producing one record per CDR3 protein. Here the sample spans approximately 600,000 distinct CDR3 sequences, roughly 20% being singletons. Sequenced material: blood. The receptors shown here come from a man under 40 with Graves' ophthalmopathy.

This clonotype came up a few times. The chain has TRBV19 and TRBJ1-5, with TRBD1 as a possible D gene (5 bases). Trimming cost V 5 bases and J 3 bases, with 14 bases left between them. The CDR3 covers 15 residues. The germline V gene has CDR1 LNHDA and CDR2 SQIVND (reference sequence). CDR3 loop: CASSAGTADNQPQHF. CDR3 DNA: TGTGCCAGTAGTGCCGGGACGGCCGACAATCAGCCCCAGCATTTT.

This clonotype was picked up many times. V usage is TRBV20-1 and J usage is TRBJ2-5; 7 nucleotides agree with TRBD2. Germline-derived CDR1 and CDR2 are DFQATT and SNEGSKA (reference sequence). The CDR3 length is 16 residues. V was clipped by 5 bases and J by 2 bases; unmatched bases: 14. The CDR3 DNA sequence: TGCAGTGCTGAGAGGTCTAGCGGTCTTCCTCAAGAGACCCAGTACTTC. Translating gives CSAERSSGLPQETQYF.

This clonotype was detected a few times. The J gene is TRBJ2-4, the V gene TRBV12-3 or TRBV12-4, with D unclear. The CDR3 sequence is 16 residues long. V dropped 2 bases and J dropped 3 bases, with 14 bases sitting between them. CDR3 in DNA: TGTGCCAGCAGTTTAAATATGGGGTATGGCAAAAACATTCAGTACTTC. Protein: CASSLNMGYGKNIQYF.

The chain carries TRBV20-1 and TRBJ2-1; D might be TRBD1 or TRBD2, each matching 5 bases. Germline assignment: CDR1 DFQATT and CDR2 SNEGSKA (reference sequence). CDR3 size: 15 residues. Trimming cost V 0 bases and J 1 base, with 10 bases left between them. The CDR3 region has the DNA TGCAGTGCTAGAGAATCGGGACGGTCCTACAATGAGCAGTTCTTC. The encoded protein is CSARESGRSYNEQFF.

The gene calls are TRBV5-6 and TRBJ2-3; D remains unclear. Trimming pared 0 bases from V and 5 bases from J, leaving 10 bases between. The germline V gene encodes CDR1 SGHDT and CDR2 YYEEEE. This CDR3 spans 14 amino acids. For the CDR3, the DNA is TGTGCCAGCAGCTTGGCCCAACCCCTAGATACGCAGTATTTT. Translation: CASSLAQPLDTQYF. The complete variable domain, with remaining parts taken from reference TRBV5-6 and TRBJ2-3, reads DAGVTQSPTHLIKTRGQQVTLRCSPKSGHDTVSWYQQALGQGPQFIFQYYEEEERQRGNFPDRFSGHQFPNYSSELNVNALLLGDSALYLCASSLAQPLDTQYFGPGTRLTVL.

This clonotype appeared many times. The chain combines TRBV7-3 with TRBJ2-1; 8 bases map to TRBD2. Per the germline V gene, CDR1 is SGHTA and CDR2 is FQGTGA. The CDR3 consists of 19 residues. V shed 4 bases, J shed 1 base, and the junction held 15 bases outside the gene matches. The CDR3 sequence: CASSSTKREPDSSYNEQFF. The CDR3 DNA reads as TGTGCCAGCAGCTCTACCAAGCGGGAGCCCGACAGTTCCTACAATGAGCAGTTCTTC. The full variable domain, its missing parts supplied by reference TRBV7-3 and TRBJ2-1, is GAGVSQTPSNKVTEKGKYVELRCDPISGHTALYWYRQSLGQGPEFLIYFQGTGAADDSGLPNDRFFAVRPEGSVSTLKIQRTERGDSAVYLCASSSTKREPDSSYNEQFFGPGTRLTVL.